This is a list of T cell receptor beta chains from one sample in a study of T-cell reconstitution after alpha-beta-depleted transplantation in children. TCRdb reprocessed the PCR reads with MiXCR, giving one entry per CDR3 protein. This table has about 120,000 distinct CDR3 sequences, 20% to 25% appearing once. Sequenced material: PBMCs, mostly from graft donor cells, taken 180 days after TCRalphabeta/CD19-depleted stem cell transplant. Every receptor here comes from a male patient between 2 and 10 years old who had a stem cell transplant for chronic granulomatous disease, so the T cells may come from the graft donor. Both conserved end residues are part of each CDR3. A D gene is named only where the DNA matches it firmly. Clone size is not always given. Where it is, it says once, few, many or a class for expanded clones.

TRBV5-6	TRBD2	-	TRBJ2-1	CASSLAGVGLAGELNEQFF	TGTGCCAGCAGCTTGGCAGGGGTGGGACTAGCGGGAGAATTAAATGAGCAGTTCTTC
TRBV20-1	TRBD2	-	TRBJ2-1	CSASFGLAVNEQFF	TGCAGTGCTAGTTTTGGACTAGCGGTCAATGAGCAGTTCTTC
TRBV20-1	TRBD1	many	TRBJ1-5	CSASWTGTSNQPQHF	TGCAGTGCTAGCTGGACAGGGACTAGCAATCAGCCCCAGCATTTT
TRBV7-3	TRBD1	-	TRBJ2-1	CASSVIGTGGYNEQFF	TGTGCCAGCAGCGTGATAGGGACAGGCGGCTACAATGAGCAGTTCTTC
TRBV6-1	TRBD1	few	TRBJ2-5	CASSDVRGLGYQETQYF	TGTGCCAGCAGTGACGTCAGGGGGCTTGGGTACCAAGAGACCCAGTACTTC
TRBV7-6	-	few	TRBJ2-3	CASTNFGTDTQYF	TGTGCCAGCACCAATTTCGGGACAGATACGCAGTATTTT
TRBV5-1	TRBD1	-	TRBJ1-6	CASSLGRDSQFRLNNSPLHF	TGCGCCAGCAGCTTGGGACGGGACAGCCAGTTCCGCCTTAATAATTCACCCCTCCACTTT
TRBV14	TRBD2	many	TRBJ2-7	CASSTRLAGTTGVEQYF	TGTGCCAGCAGCACTCGACTAGCGGGGACCACTGGGGTCGAGCAGTACTTC
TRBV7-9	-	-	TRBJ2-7	CASSLKGGAGWIYEQYF	TGTGCCAGCAGCTTAAAAGGGGGTGCAGGGTGGATTTACGAGCAGTACTTC
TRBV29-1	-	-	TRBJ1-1	CSVEAGLVNTEAFF	TGCAGCGTTGAAGCAGGGTTGGTGAACACTGAAGCTTTCTTT
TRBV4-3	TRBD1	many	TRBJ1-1	CASSQEARGSTEAFF	TGCGCCAGCAGCCAAGAGGCCAGGGGGAGCACTGAAGCTTTCTTT
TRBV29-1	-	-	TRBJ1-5	CSVSGRGSNQPQHF	TGCAGCGTGAGCGGCAGGGGAAGCAATCAGCCCCAGCATTTT
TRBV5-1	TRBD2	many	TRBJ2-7	CASSFAPSTSGRPYEQYF	TGCGCCAGCAGCTTTGCCCCTTCAACTAGCGGGAGGCCATACGAGCAGTACTTC
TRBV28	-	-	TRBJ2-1	CATHHRATRFF	TGTGCCACCCACCATCGCGCTACGCGGTTCTTC
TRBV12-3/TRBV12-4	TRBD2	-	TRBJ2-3	CAICLGGGLAGGSTDTQYF	TGTGCCATCTGTTTAGGAGGGGGACTAGCGGGAGGGAGCACAGATACGCAGTATTTT
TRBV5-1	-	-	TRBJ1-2	CASSLVADTYGYTF	TGCGCCAGCAGCTTGGTAGCGGATACCTATGGCTACACCTTC
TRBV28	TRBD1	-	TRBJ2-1	CASSSSGTGTYNEQFF	TGTGCCAGCAGTTCCTCCGGGACAGGCACCTACAATGAGCAGTTCTTC
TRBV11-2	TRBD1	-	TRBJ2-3	CASSLGTGADTQYF	TGTGCCAGCAGCTTAGGGACAGGGGCAGATACGCAGTATTTT
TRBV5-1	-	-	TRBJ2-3	CASSFQDKGTQYF	TGCGCCAGCAGCTTCCAGGACAAGGGTACGCAGTATTTT
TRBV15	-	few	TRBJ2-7	CATSRDGFEQYF	TGTGCCACCAGCAGAGATGGATTCGAGCAGTACTTC
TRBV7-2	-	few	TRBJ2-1	CASSVRDSNNEQFF	TGTGCCAGCAGCGTCCGGGACTCGAACAATGAGCAGTTCTTC
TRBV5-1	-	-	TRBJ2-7	CASSSTVYEQYF	TGCGCCAGCAGCTCGACAGTATACGAGCAGTACTTC
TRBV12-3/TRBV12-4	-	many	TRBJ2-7	CASSFGSWAGEQYF	TGTGCCAGCAGTTTCGGTAGCTGGGCGGGCGAGCAGTACTTC
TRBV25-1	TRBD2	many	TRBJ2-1	CASSEGLAGPNEQFF	TGTGCCAGCAGTGAAGGTCTAGCGGGGCCGAATGAGCAGTTCTTC
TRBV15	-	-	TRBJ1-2	CATSRAGQSLYGYTF	TGTGCCACCAGCAGAGCCGGTCAGTCCCTGTATGGCTACACCTTC
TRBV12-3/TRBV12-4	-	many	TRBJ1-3	CASRSSSGNTIYF	TGTGCCAGCAGAAGTAGCTCTGGAAACACCATATATTTT
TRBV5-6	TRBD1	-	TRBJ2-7	CASSSTGTGGRSSYEQYF	TGTGCCAGCAGTTCCACCGGGACAGGGGGCCGATCGAGTTACGAGCAGTACTTC
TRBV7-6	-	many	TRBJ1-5	CASSTYAAGRNQPQHF	TGTGCCAGCAGCACATATGCGGCGGGCCGCAATCAGCCCCAGCATTTT
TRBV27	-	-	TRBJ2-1	CASSPEWGAWNEQFF	TGTGCCAGCAGTCCCGAATGGGGTGCCTGGAATGAGCAGTTCTTC
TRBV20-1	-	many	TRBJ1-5	CSATGSLDQPQHF	TGCAGTGCTACAGGGTCCCTGGATCAGCCCCAGCATTTT
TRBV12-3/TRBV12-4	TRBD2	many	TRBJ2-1	CASRLGGDRHYNEQFF	TGTGCCAGCAGACTCGGGGGGGACCGACATTACAATGAGCAGTTCTTC
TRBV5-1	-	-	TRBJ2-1	CASSLVGPDLLYNEQFF	TGCGCCAGCAGCTTAGTGGGCCCGGACTTACTCTACAATGAGCAGTTCTTC
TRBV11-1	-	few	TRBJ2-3	CASSSKSDIRTSTDTQYF	TGTGCCAGCAGCTCGAAATCGGACATTCGGACTAGCACAGATACGCAGTATTTT
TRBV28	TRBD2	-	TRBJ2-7	CASSLSGREYEQYF	TGTGCCAGCAGTCTTAGCGGGAGGGAATACGAGCAGTACTTC
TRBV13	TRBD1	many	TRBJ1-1	CASSTQGGSNEAFF	TGTGCCAGCAGCACCCAGGGGGGGTCCAATGAAGCTTTCTTT
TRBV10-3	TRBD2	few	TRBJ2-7	CAISLTGLALYEQYF	TGTGCCATCAGTCTAACGGGACTAGCGTTGTACGAGCAGTACTTC
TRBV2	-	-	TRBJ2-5	CASRDNSYQETQYF	TGTGCCAGCAGGGACAACTCGTACCAAGAGACCCAGTACTTC
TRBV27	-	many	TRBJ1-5	CASSLSAGFNQPQHF	TGTGCCAGCAGTTTATCGGCCGGGTTCAATCAGCCCCAGCATTTT
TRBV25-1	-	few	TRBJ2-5	CASSESRRAKETQYF	TGTGCCAGCAGTGAATCCCGCAGGGCAAAAGAGACCCAGTACTTC
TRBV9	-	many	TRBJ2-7	CASSPRPSYEQYF	TGTGCCAGCAGCCCCCGACCCTCCTACGAGCAGTACTTC